This T cell receptor beta chain was retrieved from a study of T cells in Graves' hyperthyroidism and ophthalmopathy. General study points: Using 13 V-J features, a model discriminated ophthalmopathy from stable hyperthyroidism.

This CDR3 is built from 15 residues. Trimming took 7 bases from V and 2 from J; bases not matched to a gene: 7. The germline V gene has CDR1 SGHTA and CDR2 FQGTGA. RNA transcripts provided the source from which TCR beta CDR3 regions were amplified. First-round RT-PCR targeting the TCR CDR3 was performed with the HTBI primer set. TCRdb re-analysed the multiplex PCR reads in MiXCR, keeping a single row per CDR3 protein. The sample gives hundreds of thousands of distinct CDR3 sequences, 20% to 25% of which show up once; approximately 54% is in the top ten. Worth noting for this clonotype: As yet, its antigen is unknown.

Uncontrolled infection, other autoimmune disease, pregnancy or lactation excluded patients. Clinical symptoms, serum thyroxine and TRAb, thyroid ultrasound and orbital computed tomography were used for the diagnoses. From 10 ml of fresh peripheral blood, PBMCs were isolated. The V gene is TRBV7-3, the J gene TRBJ2-3; 9 bases are shared with TRBD2. The source is a woman between 65 and 79 years old with Graves' ophthalmopathy. Sequences were obtained from blood. CDR3: CASTETSGFTDTQYF. The DNA for the CDR3 is TGTGCCAGCACCGAGACTAGCGGCTTCACAGATACGCAGTATTTT.